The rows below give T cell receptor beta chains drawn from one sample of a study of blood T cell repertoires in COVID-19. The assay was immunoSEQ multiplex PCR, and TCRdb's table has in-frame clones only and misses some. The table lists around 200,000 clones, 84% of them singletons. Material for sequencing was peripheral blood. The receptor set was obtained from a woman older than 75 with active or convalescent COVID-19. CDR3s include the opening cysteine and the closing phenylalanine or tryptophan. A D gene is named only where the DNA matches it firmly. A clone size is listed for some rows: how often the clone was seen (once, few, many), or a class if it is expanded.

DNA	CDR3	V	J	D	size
TGTGCCAGCATTTGGGGGACATATAGCAATCAGCCCCAGCATTTT	CASIWGTYSNQPQHF	TRBV28	TRBJ1-5	.	.
TGCGCCAGCAGCTTGGATCAGTGGGGGGACACTGAAGCTTTCTTT	CASSLDQWGDTEAFF	TRBV5-1	TRBJ1-1	.	.
TGTGCCAGCAGCCAAGAGGCCAGCTCCTACAATGAGCAGTTCTTC	CASSQEASSYNEQFF	TRBV4-2	TRBJ2-1	.	.
TGCAGTTCCGGGACAGGGGGCTACAATGAGCAGTTCTTC	CSSGTGGYNEQFF	TRBV29-1	TRBJ2-1	TRBD1	.
TGTGCCAGCAGCGCCCGACAGTCGCTAAAGGGGTCACCCCTCCACTTT	CASSARQSLKGSPLHF	TRBV7-2	TRBJ1-6	.	.
TGTGCCAGCAGCTTATTTGATACTAGCGGGAGCAATGAGCAGTTCTTC	CASSLFDTSGSNEQFF	TRBV7-2	TRBJ2-1	TRBD2	.
TGTGCCAGCAGCTCGCAGGGATCCGAGCAGTACTTC	CASSSQGSEQYF	TRBV7-6	TRBJ2-7	.	.
TGTGCCAGTAGTATAGAAAGTTACGGGGGCTACACCTTC	CASSIESYGGYTF	TRBV19	TRBJ1-2	.	.
TGTGCCAGCAGCTACCTCCCGGGACAGGCAACTAATGAAAAACTGTTTTTT	CASSYLPGQATNEKLFF	TRBV5-8	TRBJ1-4	TRBD1	.
TGTGCCAGCAGTCCCCGGACAGTGAACTATGGCTACACCTTC	CASSPRTVNYGYTF	TRBV6-5	TRBJ1-2	.	.
TGTGCCAGTAGTATAGAGGGAACAGGGACCTCCTACTATGGCTACACCTTC	CASSIEGTGTSYYGYTF	TRBV19	TRBJ1-2	.	once
TGTGCCAGCAGCCGCCGGACAGGGGTCGAGTTCGAGCAGTACTTC	CASSRRTGVEFEQYF	TRBV11-2	TRBJ2-7	TRBD1	.
TGTGCCAGCAGCGAACAGGGGCTCGGGGCCAACGTCCTGACTTTC	CASSEQGLGANVLTF	TRBV11-3	TRBJ2-6	TRBD1	once
TGTGCCAGCAGCCAAGTAGGGGGGACAGAAGGCTCTGGGGCCAACGTCCTGACTTTC	CASSQVGGTEGSGANVLTF	TRBV3-1/TRBV3-2	TRBJ2-6	.	.
TGTGCCAGCAGTGTCTTACCACTAGCGGGGGATTACAATGAGCAGTTCTTC	CASSVLPLAGDYNEQFF	TRBV2	TRBJ2-1	TRBD2	.
TGCGCCAGCAGCTTGGGTCCGGGGAAAGCGACCCAGTACTTC	CASSLGPGKATQYF	TRBV5-1	TRBJ2-5	.	.
TGCAGCGTTGAGGCCGGGACAGGCGGTGGAAACACCATATATTTT	CSVEAGTGGGNTIYF	TRBV29-1	TRBJ1-3	TRBD1	.
TGTGCCAGCTCACCTATACTAGATTTGACGACAGATACGCAGTATTTT	CASSPILDLTTDTQYF	TRBV18	TRBJ2-3	.	.
TGTGCCAGCGGGACAGGCCCACCTAGCACAGATACGCAGTATTTT	CASGTGPPSTDTQYF	TRBV9	TRBJ2-3	TRBD1	few
TGTGCCAGCAGTTTAGTGCGGTCTCAGGGACACCAGTACTTC	CASSLVRSQGHQYF	TRBV28	TRBJ2-7	.	.
TGTGCCTGGAGAGGGGCAGGGAAGGCAACTAATGAAAAACTGTTTTTT	CAWRGAGKATNEKLFF	TRBV30	TRBJ1-4	.	.
TGTGCCAGCAGCCAAGATCGGGGACTAGCGGGATGGGAGGCGCAGTATTTT	CASSQDRGLAGWEAQYF	TRBV14	TRBJ2-3	TRBD2	.
TGTGCCAGCAGCCAAGGGGACAGGGGTTCCTACGAGCAGTACTTC	CASSQGDRGSYEQYF	TRBV3-1/TRBV3-2	TRBJ2-7	TRBD1	.
TGTGCCAGCAGCTTAGCTGGACTGGACACCGGGGAGCTGTTTTTT	CASSLAGLDTGELFF	TRBV7-2	TRBJ2-2	.	.
TGTGCCAGCAGCTTACAGACGAACACCGGGGAGCTGTTTTTT	CASSLQTNTGELFF	TRBV7-2	TRBJ2-2	.	.
TGCGCCAGCAGCCGTGGACTGTCGGACCTAGACCGGGGCTACACCTTC	CASSRGLSDLDRGYTF	TRBV5-1	TRBJ1-2	.	.
TGTGCCAGTAGTACGCTTATGGGCGTCTACGAGCAGTACTTC	CASSTLMGVYEQYF	TRBV19	TRBJ2-7	.	.
TGTGCCAGCTCACCACCTAGCCAACAAGAGACCCAGTACTTC	CASSPPSQQETQYF	TRBV18	TRBJ2-5	.	.
TGTGCCACCAGTGCCCTTCGACAGGGGATGGGCCAAGAGACCCAGTACTTC	CATSALRQGMGQETQYF	TRBV24-1	TRBJ2-5	TRBD1	.
TGTGCCAGCAGTTTCAGGCGGGAGAGGGATACGCAGTATTTT	CASSFRRERDTQYF	TRBV7-9	TRBJ2-3	TRBD2	once
TGTGCCAGCAGCCTCGGAGGGAGGGGAAGGAACGAGCAGTACTTC	CASSLGGRGRNEQYF	TRBV27	TRBJ2-7	TRBD2	once
TGTGCCAGCAGCTGGACAGGGACTGAAGCTTTCTTT	CASSWTGTEAFF	TRBV5-6	TRBJ1-1	TRBD1	.
TGTGCCAGTAGTGCGACAGGGGGCGCCTACGAGCAGTACTTC	CASSATGGAYEQYF	TRBV19	TRBJ2-7	TRBD1	few
TGTGCCAGCAGCCACATCCCCGGGGGGATACCCGGGGAGCTGTTTTTT	CASSHIPGGIPGELFF	TRBV7-9	TRBJ2-2	TRBD2	.
TGTGCCAGCAGCACCAACCAGGGGTCTCGCTCCTGGGGCTACACCTTC	CASSTNQGSRSWGYTF	TRBV7-6	TRBJ1-2	.	.
TGTGCCAGTAATATAGCGGGAACCGGCACCGGGGAGCTGTTTTTT	CASNIAGTGTGELFF	TRBV19	TRBJ2-2	TRBD2	.
TGTGCCAGCTCACTAAACAGGGTGCCGAATTCACCCCTCCACTTT	CASSLNRVPNSPLHF	TRBV18	TRBJ1-6	.	.
TGTGCCAGCAGCCCTCAGCCGGGGGGGACTGCCTTCTTC	CASSPQPGGTAFF	TRBV11-2	TRBJ2-1	TRBD2	.
TGTGCCAGCTCACCACTTGGGGCGAAGGACACTGAAGCTTTCTTT	CASSPLGAKDTEAFF	TRBV18	TRBJ1-1	.	.
TGCGCCAGCAGCAACGGACAGGGCAATCAGCCCCAGCATTTT	CASSNGQGNQPQHF	TRBV5-1	TRBJ1-5	TRBD1	.
TGCGCCAGCAGCTTCCGACAGCCCCCTAATGAAAAACTGTTTTTT	CASSFRQPPNEKLFF	TRBV5-1	TRBJ1-4	.	.
TGTGCCAGCAGCTTGGTAAGCGGGACGTTCTCCTACGAGCAGTACTTC	CASSLVSGTFSYEQYF	TRBV5-5	TRBJ2-7	TRBD2	.
TGTGCCAGCAGTTGGGACAGTAATCAGCCCCAGCATTTT	CASSWDSNQPQHF	TRBV6-5	TRBJ1-5	TRBD1	.